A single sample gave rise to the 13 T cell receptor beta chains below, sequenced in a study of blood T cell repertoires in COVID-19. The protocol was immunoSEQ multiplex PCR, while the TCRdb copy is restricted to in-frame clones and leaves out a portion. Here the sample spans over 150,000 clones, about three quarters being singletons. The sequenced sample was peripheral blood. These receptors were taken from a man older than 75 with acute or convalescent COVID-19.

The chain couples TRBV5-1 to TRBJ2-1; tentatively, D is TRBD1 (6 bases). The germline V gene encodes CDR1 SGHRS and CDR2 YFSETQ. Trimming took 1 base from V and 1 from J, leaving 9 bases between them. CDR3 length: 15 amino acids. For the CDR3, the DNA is TGCGCCAGCAGCTTGTCAGGGGCTTCCTACAATGAGCAGTTCTTC. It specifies CASSLSGASYNEQFF.

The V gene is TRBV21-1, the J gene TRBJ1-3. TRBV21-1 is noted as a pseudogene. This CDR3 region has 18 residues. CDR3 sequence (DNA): TGTGCCAGCAGCAAGGGTTACCTTTTCGGGGAAGCTGGAAACACCATATATTTT. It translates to CASSKGYLFGEAGNTIYF.

CDR3 nucleotide sequence: TGTGCCTGGCTTACAGGGCATAATTCACCCCTCCACTTT. Amino acids: CAWLTGHNSPLHF. This chain uses TRBV30 with TRBJ1-6, with D possibly being TRBD1 (6 bases). The CDR3 covers 13 residues. Germline values: CDR1 GTSNPN, CDR2 SVGIG (reference sequence). V was cut by 5 bases and J by 5 bases, with 10 bases left in between. The entire variable domain, with the rest obtained from reference TRBV30 and TRBJ1-6, is as follows: SQTIHQWPATLVQPVGSPLSLECTVEGTSNPNLYWYRQAAGRGLQLLFYSVGIGQISSEVPQNLSASRPQDRQFILSSKKLLLSDSGFYLCAWLTGHNSPLHFGNGTRLTVT.

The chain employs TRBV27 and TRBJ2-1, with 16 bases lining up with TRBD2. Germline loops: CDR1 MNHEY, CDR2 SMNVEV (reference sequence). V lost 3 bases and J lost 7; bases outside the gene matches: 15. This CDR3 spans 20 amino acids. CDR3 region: CASSFFSPGTSGGVSNEQFF. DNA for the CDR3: TGTGCCAGCAGTTTCTTCAGTCCCGGGACTAGCGGGGGGGTTTCAAATGAGCAGTTCTTC.

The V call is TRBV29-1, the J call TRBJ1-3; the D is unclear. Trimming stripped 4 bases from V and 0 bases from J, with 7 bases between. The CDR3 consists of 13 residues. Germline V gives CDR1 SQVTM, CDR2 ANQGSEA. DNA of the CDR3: TGCAGCGTTGTATACAGCTCTGGAAACACCATATATTTT. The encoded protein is CSVVYSSGNTIYF.

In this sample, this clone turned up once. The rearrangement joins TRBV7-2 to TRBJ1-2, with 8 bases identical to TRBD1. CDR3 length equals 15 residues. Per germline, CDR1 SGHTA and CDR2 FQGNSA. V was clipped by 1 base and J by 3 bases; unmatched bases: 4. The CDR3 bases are TGTGCCAGCAGCTTAGTAAAACAGGGGGACTATGGCTACACCTTC. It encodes CASSLVKQGDYGYTF.

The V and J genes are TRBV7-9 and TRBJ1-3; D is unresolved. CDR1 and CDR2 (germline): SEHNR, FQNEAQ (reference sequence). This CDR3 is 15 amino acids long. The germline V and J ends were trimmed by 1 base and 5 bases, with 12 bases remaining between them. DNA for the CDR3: TGTGCCAGCAGCTTAGGAGGCTATCGGAGAAACACCATATATTTT. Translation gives CASSLGGYRRNTIYF.

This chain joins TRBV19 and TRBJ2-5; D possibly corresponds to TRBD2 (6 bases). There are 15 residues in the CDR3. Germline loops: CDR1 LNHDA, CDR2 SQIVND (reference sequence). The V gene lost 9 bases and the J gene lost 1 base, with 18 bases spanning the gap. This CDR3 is CASRVGSGFQETQYF. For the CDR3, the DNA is TGTGCCAGCCGAGTGGGCAGCGGGTTCCAAGAGACCCAGTACTTC.

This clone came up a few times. CDR3 DNA sequence: TGTGCCAGCACCGGCAGCGCCTGGGGCTACACCTTC. This codes for CASTGSAWGYTF. The V and J genes are TRBV6-6 and TRBJ1-2; no clear D gene. Germline lookup yields CDR1 MNHNY and CDR2 SVGAGI (reference sequence). V dropped 7 bases and J dropped 8 bases, with 14 bases sitting between them. The CDR3 consists of 12 residues.

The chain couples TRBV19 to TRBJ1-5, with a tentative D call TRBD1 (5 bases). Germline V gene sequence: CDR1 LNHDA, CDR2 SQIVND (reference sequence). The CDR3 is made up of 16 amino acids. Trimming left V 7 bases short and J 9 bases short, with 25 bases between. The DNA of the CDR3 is TGTGCCAGTACCGATCACGGTTTTTCGGGGGTACGGCCCCAGCATTTT. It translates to CASTDHGFSGVRPQHF.

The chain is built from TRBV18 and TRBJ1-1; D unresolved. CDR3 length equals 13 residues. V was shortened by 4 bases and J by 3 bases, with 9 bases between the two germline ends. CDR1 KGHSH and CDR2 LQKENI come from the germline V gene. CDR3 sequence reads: CASSHGEDTEAFF. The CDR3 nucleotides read TGTGCCAGCTCACACGGGGAGGACACTGAAGCTTTCTTT.

CDR3 residues: CASSLATRSGAGNTEAFF. CDR3 sequence (DNA): TGTGCCAGCAGCTTAGCCACCCGCTCAGGAGCGGGGAACACTGAAGCTTTCTTT. The rearrangement uses TRBV7-9 and TRBJ1-1, with D hard to call. The CDR3 is 18 amino acids. V lost 0 bases and J lost 1, with 18 bases in between. Germline values: CDR1 SEHNR, CDR2 FQNEAQ (reference sequence).

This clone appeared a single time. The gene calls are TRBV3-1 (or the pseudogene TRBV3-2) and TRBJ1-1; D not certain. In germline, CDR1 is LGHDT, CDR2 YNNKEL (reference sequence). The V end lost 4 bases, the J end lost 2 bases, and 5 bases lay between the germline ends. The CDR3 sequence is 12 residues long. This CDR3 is CASSLINTEAFF. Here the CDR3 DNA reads TGTGCCAGCAGCCTTATAAACACTGAAGCTTTCTTT.